The next 14 T cell receptor beta chains were all read from a single sample in a study of blood T cell repertoires in COVID-19 (dated by TCRdb to about 2020). Library prep was done by the immunoSEQ multiplex PCR assay. TCRdb re-hosts the immuneACCESS table, in-frame sequences only. Its copies lack some clones; in the studies checked, an unresolved V gene accounts for under half of them, and the cause for the rest is not known. This sample gives about 190,000 clones in total; roughly nine tenths of them show up just once. The biggest ten clones account for under 2.5% of the sample. Sequences were obtained from peripheral blood. The receptors come from a man between 65 and 85 years old with active or convalescent COVID-19.

The rearrangement joins TRBV19 to TRBJ1-1; 8 nucleotides match TRBD1. This CDR3 spans 13 amino acids. The V gene's germline CDR1 is LNHDA and CDR2 SQIVND (reference sequence). Trimming at V came to 5 bases and at J to 7 bases, leaving 6 bases not matched to a gene. CDR3 in DNA: TGTGCCAGTAGTTTATTTGGACAGGGTGAAGCTTTCTTT. Encoded protein: CASSLFGQGEAFF.

The CDR3 here is CASTRGVQPQHF. CDR3 DNA: TGTGCCAGCACCCGGGGGGTTCAGCCCCAGCATTTT. This chain connects TRBV28 to TRBJ1-5; D may be TRBD1 (5 bases). Germline V gives CDR1 MDHEN, CDR2 SYDVKM. This CDR3 has 12 amino acids. V was cut by 7 bases and J by 6 bases, with 10 bases left in between. Using reference TRBV28 and TRBJ1-5 for the parts outside the CDR3, the full variable domain is DVKVTQSSRYLVKRTGEKVFLECVQDMDHENMFWYRQDPGLGLRLIYFSYDVKMKEKGDIPEGYSVSREKKERFSLILESASTNQTSMYLCASTRGVQPQHFGDGTRLSIL.

The chain has TRBV5-1 and TRBJ2-3; 10 bases map to TRBD2. This CDR3 region has 14 residues. From germline, CDR1 is SGHRS and CDR2 YFSETQ. Trimming cost V 2 bases and J 4 bases; bases outside gene matches: 1. CDR3 sequence (DNA): TGCGCCAGCAGCTTAGGGACTAGCGCAGATACGCAGTATTTT. This sequence encodes CASSLGTSADTQYF.

CDR3 nucleotide sequence: TGTGCCAGCAATTTGAGACAGGGGCGCAATGAGCAGTTCTTC. This sequence encodes CASNLRQGRNEQFF. The rearrangement links TRBV5-6 to TRBJ2-1; 8 bases agree with TRBD1. This CDR3 comprises 14 residues. V lost 6 bases and J lost 6; bases outside the gene matches: 8. Germline loops: CDR1 SGHDT, CDR2 YYEEEE.

The J gene is TRBJ1-1, the V gene TRBV6-2 or TRBV6-3; D ambiguous. Germline CDR1 MNHEY, CDR2 SVGEGT. V dropped 2 bases and J dropped 11 bases, with 18 bases sitting between them. The CDR3 totals 14 residues. CDR3 coding DNA: TGTGCCAGCAGTTACATTCCGGTACAGTCCAGGGCTTTCTTT. Its protein product is CASSYIPVQSRAFF.

J is TRBJ1-2 and V is TRBV12-3 or TRBV12-4; TRBD1 matches at 7 bases. CDR3 length: 13 residues. V shed 6 bases and J 7 bases; nucleotides not matched to a gene: 8. The CDR3 nucleotides are TGTGCCAGCAGCCCCGACAGGGTGCGTGGCTACACCTTC. It yields the protein CASSPDRVRGYTF.

CDR3 nucleotide sequence: TGTGCCAGCAGTTTAAGGTGGGGCTTGCCAGATACGCAGTATTTT. It is translated as CASSLRWGLPDTQYF. V and J are TRBV28 and TRBJ2-3, with D possibly matching TRBD1 (5 bases). Germline assignment: CDR1 MDHEN and CDR2 SYDVKM. This CDR3 spans 15 amino acids. Trimming removed 2 bases from V and 4 bases from J, with 13 bases in between.

This chain's CDR3 is CASSQSGTGTKQETQYF. The CDR3 DNA follows: TGCGCCAGCAGCCAATCCGGTACAGGGACTAAACAAGAGACCCAGTACTTC. The V call is TRBV4-1, the J call TRBJ2-5, with TRBD2 as a possible D gene (7 bases). The germline CDR1 and CDR2 sequences are MGHRA and YSYEKL. The CDR3 consists of 17 residues. Trimming removed 2 bases at V and 2 bases at J, with 18 bases between.

The chain has TRBV2 and TRBJ1-2; 7 bases fit TRBD1. The germline gives CDR1 SNHLY, CDR2 FYNNEI. After removal of 6 bases from V and 8 bases from J, the junction contained 15 bases not matched to a gene. The CDR3 runs 15 residues. This chain's CDR3 is CASSRGGSRGRGYTF. The DNA for the CDR3 is TGTGCCAGCAGCAGAGGGGGCAGTCGAGGGCGCGGCTACACCTTC.

This chain joins TRBV27 and TRBJ2-3, with 10 bases lining up with TRBD2. The CDR3 extends over 13 amino acids. CDR1 is MNHEY, CDR2 SMNVEV, per germline (reference sequence). V lost 8 bases, J lost 4 bases, and 3 bases stayed unmatched. Here the CDR3 DNA reads TGTGCCAGCTGCCTAGCGGGGGCAGATACGCAGTATTTT. It is translated as CASCLAGADTQYF.

This chain uses TRBV6-5 with TRBJ1-1; no definite D call. Germline V gene lookup returns CDR1 MNHEY and CDR2 SVGAGI. With 4 bases removed from V and 1 base from J, the gap between germline ends came to 4 bases. The length of the CDR3 is 12 residues. The CDR3 coding sequence is TGTGCCAGCAGTTTCGGGAACACTGAAGCTTTCTTT. It codes for CASSFGNTEAFF.

The chain links TRBV9 to TRBJ1-6; 9 nucleotides align to TRBD1. Losses at the gene ends were 4 bases for V and 8 bases for J; bases not matched to a gene: 7. This CDR3 is 15 amino acids long. In germline, CDR1 is SGDLS, CDR2 YYNGEE. CDR3 coding DNA: TGTGCCAGCAGCTCCGGGACAGGGAGGGATTCACCCCTCCACTTT. It yields the protein CASSSGTGRDSPLHF.

In its sample, this clone was seen once. The gene calls are TRBV27 and TRBJ2-7; 9 bases are a match to TRBD1. The CDR3 sequence is 14 residues long. Germline CDR1 reads MNHEY; CDR2 reads SMNVEV (reference sequence). The J segment lost 9 bases and the V segment lost 7 bases, leaving 13 bases of the junction unmatched. This CDR3 reads CASTQRGQGGRQYF. The DNA for the CDR3 is TGTGCCAGCACCCAAAGGGGACAGGGAGGTCGGCAGTACTTC.

The chain uses TRBV3-1 (or the pseudogene TRBV3-2) and TRBJ1-2, with 8 nucleotides matching TRBD1. The germline V gene encodes CDR1 LGHDT and CDR2 YNNKEL (reference sequence). The CDR3 runs 19 residues. V was pared by 2 bases and J by 4 bases, with 18 bases of the junction left unmatched. CDR3 region: CASSQNLQGELKNRYGYTF. For the CDR3, the DNA is TGTGCCAGCAGCCAAAATTTACAGGGGGAGCTCAAAAATCGCTATGGCTACACCTTC.